The 7 T cell receptor beta chains in this list originate from one sample, sequenced in a study of blood T cell repertoires in COVID-19. This table comes from immunoSEQ multiplex PCR, and its TCRdb copy is limited to in-frame clones, with some not included. The repertoire includes approximately 150,000 clones, 88% of them detected once, and approximately 2.1% sits in the top ten. Sequencing input: peripheral blood. The origin of the receptors is a man between 50 and 59 years old who had recovered from COVID-19.

This chain links TRBV25-1 with TRBJ2-7; 7 nucleotides align to TRBD2. Germline CDR1 is MGHDK and CDR2 is SYGVNS. The CDR3 is made up of 14 amino acids. The V segment lost 1 base and the J segment 0 bases; nucleotides outside the gene matches: 0. The CDR3 DNA reads as TGTGCCAGCAGTGAATGGGGGGGCTCCTACGAGCAGTACTTC. Amino acids: CASSEWGGSYEQYF.

The CDR3 DNA reads as TGTGCCACCGAGACGGCGGGGAACACTGAAGCTTTCTTT. As protein: CATETAGNTEAFF. This chain links TRBV24-1 with TRBJ1-1, with D uncertain. Trimming removed 9 bases at V and 1 base at J, with 11 bases between. Looked up from germline, CDR1 is KGHDR and CDR2 is SFDVKD. The CDR3 consists of 13 residues.

The rearrangement joins TRBV12-5 to TRBJ1-3; D is possibly TRBD1 (5 bases). The V gene's germline CDR1 is LGHNT and CDR2 FRNRAP. Deletions cut 2 bases from V and 3 bases from J, with 17 bases between. The CDR3 is 17 residues long. The CDR3 loop is CASGLPTLGRSGNTIYF. DNA of the CDR3: TGTGCTAGTGGTTTGCCCACTTTGGGGCGAAGTGGAAACACCATATATTTT.

The CDR3 region has the DNA TGTGCCAGCAGCGTAGGGGACAGGGGACGAAGTGAGCAGTTCTTC. Encoded protein: CASSVGDRGRSEQFF. V is TRBV9 and J is TRBJ2-1; 10 bases are shared with TRBD1. Germline V CDR1 and CDR2: SGDLS, YYNGEE. The junction had 6 bases not matched to a gene; V was cut back by 0 bases and J by 9 bases. This CDR3 spans 15 amino acids.

The V gene is TRBV29-1, the J gene TRBJ1-1; D call uncertain. There are 11 residues in the CDR3. Germline CDR1 and CDR2: SQVTM and ANQGSEA. V lost 4 bases, J lost 5 bases, and 8 bases lay in between. CDR3 residues: CSVARRTEAFF. The DNA for the CDR3 is TGCAGCGTTGCAAGGAGGACTGAAGCTTTCTTT.

This chain uses TRBV6-2 or TRBV6-3 with TRBJ2-4; D remains unclear. V lost 2 bases to trimming and J lost 1 base, with 6 bases between them. This CDR3 is 14 amino acids long. Germline V CDR1 and CDR2: MNHEY, SVGEGT. This chain's CDR3 is CASSYAGAKNIQYF. CDR3 DNA: TGTGCCAGCAGTTACGCCGGGGCCAAAAACATTCAGTACTTC.

J is TRBJ2-7 and V is TRBV6-4, with 7 positions matching TRBD1. Germline V lookup: CDR1 MRHNA, CDR2 SNTAGT. The junction had 13 bases not matched to a gene; V was cut back by 6 bases and J by 2 bases. The CDR3 extends over 16 amino acids. The CDR3 is CASRVSETGSPYEQYF. CDR3 nucleotides: TGTGCCAGCAGGGTGTCCGAGACAGGGTCTCCCTACGAGCAGTACTTC.